The next 8 T cell receptor beta chains were all read from a single sample in a study of shared clonotypes between healthy human individuals. Here immunoSEQ multiplex PCR was the method, and the copy in TCRdb shows in-frame clones only, minus some. The sample yields 2 million or so clones, 95% seen once. The sample was naive CD4+ T cells sorted from blood. Subset described: CD45RA+ positively selected. The receptor set was obtained from a man between 18 and 29 years old in good health.

Only one count was recorded for this clone. This specimen includes other DNA sequences encoding the same CDR3. The rearrangement uses TRBV30 and TRBJ1-5; D uncertain. CDR1 and CDR2 from the germline V gene are GTSNPN and SVGIG (reference sequence). The CDR3 length is 12 residues. Trimming cost V 0 bases and J 4 bases, with 4 bases left between them. CDR3 sequence: CAWSVVNQPQHF. The CDR3 coding sequence is TGTGCCTGGAGTGTTGTTAATCAGCCCCAGCATTTT.

This clone was seen only once. J is TRBJ2-2 and V is TRBV11-2, with 12 bases matching TRBD2. V shed 1 base and J 6 bases; nucleotides not matched to a gene: 6. The germline V gene encodes CDR1 SGHAT and CDR2 FQNNGV. The CDR3 runs 17 residues. Here the CDR3 reads CASSLGTLAGGSGELFF. The CDR3 DNA is TGTGCCAGCAGCTTAGGAACGCTAGCGGGAGGGTCCGGGGAGCTGTTTTTT.

To note about this clone: Other DNA sequences within the sample encode an identical CDR3. The CDR3 here is CASSPGTSRETQYF. CDR3 nucleotides: TGCGCCAGCAGCCCGGGGACTAGCCGAGAGACCCAGTACTTC. The gene calls are TRBV5-1 and TRBJ2-5, with TRBD2 matching over 9 bases. Unmatched junction bases numbered 5, after V lost 4 bases and J lost 4 bases. This CDR3 is built from 14 residues. Germline V gives CDR1 SGHRS, CDR2 YFSETQ.

The rearrangement links TRBV28 to TRBJ1-5; D is unresolved. This CDR3 has 13 amino acids. With 5 bases removed from V and 6 bases from J, the gap between germline ends came to 11 bases. Germline V gene data show CDR1 as MDHEN and CDR2 as SYDVKM. This chain's CDR3 is CASSMLGPQPQHF. CDR3 bases: TGTGCCAGCAGTATGCTAGGGCCTCAGCCCCAGCATTTT.

This clone was counted a single time. The chain is built from TRBV6-5 and TRBJ2-1, with a weak D call TRBD2 (6 bases). The germline V gene encodes CDR1 MNHEY and CDR2 SVGAGI. V was pared by 8 bases and J by 7 bases, with 12 bases between. CDR3 length: 12 amino acids. CDR3 sequence reads: CASSRGRNEQFF. The CDR3 DNA reads TGTGCCAGCTCTCGGGGGAGGAATGAGCAGTTCTTC.

With respect to this clone: In the same sample, other DNA sequences code for this CDR3. J is TRBJ2-7 and V is TRBV5-1; TRBD1 agrees at 7 bases. Germline lookup yields CDR1 SGHRS and CDR2 YFSETQ. This CDR3 spans 13 amino acids. Trimming cost V 0 bases and J 5 bases; bases outside gene matches: 2. Written as DNA, the CDR3 is TGCGCCAGCAGCTTGGACAGGGGCGACGAGCAGTACTTC. It yields the protein CASSLDRGDEQYF.

The rearrangement links TRBV18 to TRBJ1-5; D may be TRBD1 (5 bases). CDR1 is KGHSH and CDR2 is LQKENI in the germline V gene. Trimming took off 2 bases at V and 11 bases at J, with 10 bases between the two ends. This CDR3 is built from 12 residues. This CDR3 reads CASSPDSKTQHF. For the CDR3, the DNA is TGTGCCAGCTCACCAGACAGCAAAACCCAGCATTTT.

This clone was seen once. V usage is TRBV18 and J usage is TRBJ2-3; D may be TRBD2 (5 bases). V lost 3 bases, J lost 10 bases, and 11 bases lay in between. The CDR3 consists of 12 residues. Per germline, CDR1 KGHSH and CDR2 LQKENI. CDR3 nucleotide sequence: TGTGCCAGCTCACCGATCGGGGAAGCGCAGTATTTT. This encodes CASSPIGEAQYF.